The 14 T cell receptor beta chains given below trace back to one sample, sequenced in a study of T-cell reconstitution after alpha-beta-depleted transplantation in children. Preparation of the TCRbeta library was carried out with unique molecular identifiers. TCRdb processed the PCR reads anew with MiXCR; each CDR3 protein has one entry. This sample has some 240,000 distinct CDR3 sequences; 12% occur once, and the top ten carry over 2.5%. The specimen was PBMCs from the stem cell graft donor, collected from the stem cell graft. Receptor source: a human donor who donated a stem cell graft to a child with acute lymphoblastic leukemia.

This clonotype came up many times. This chain's CDR3 is CASSHGGSYNEQFF. The CDR3 nucleotides are TGCGCCAGCAGCCACGGGGGTTCCTACAATGAGCAGTTCTTC. The V gene is TRBV4-3, the J gene TRBJ2-1; a possible D gene is TRBD2 (6 bases). V lost 3 bases, J lost 1 base, and 7 bases lay in between. Germline CDR1 is LGHNA and CDR2 is YSLEER. The CDR3 runs 14 residues.

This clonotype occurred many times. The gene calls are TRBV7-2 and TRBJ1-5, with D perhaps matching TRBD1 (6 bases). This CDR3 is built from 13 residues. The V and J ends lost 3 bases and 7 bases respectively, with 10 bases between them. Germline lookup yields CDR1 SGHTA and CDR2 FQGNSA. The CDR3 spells CASSLGARQPQHF. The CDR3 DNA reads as TGTGCCAGCAGCTTGGGGGCACGGCAGCCCCAGCATTTT.

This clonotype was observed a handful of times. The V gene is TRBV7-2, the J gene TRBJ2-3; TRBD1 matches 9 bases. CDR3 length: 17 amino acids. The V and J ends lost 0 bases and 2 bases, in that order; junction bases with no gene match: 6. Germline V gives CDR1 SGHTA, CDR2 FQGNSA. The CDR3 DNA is TGTGCCAGCAGCTTAGCTTCCGGGACAGGGACCACAGATACGCAGTATTTT. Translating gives CASSLASGTGTTDTQYF.

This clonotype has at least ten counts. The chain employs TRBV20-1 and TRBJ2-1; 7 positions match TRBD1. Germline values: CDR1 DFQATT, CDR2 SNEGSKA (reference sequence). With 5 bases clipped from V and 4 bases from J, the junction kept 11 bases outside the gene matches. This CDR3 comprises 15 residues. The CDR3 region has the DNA TGCAGTGCTTCAAACGGGGACAGCCGATACAATGAGCAGTTCTTC. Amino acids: CSASNGDSRYNEQFF.

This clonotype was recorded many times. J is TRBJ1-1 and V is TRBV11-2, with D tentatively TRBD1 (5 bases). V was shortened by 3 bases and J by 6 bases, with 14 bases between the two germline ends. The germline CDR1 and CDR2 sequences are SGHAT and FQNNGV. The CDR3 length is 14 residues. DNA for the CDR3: TGTGCCAGCAGCTTGGAGGGGACGGGCGCTGAAGCTTTCTTT. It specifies CASSLEGTGAEAFF.

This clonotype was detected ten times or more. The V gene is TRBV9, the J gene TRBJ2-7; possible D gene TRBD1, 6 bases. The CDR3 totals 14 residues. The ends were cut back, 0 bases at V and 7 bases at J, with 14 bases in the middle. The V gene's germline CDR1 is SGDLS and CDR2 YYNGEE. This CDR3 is CASSVEPFRGEQYF. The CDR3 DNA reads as TGTGCCAGCAGCGTAGAACCATTTAGGGGGGAGCAGTACTTC.

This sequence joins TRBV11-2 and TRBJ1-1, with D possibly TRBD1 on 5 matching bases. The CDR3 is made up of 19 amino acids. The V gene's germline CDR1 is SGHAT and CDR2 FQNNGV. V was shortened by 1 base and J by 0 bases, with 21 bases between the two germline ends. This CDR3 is CASSLGPYPGRGMNTEAFF. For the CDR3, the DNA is TGTGCCAGCAGCTTAGGCCCCTACCCGGGGAGGGGCATGAACACTGAAGCTTTCTTT.

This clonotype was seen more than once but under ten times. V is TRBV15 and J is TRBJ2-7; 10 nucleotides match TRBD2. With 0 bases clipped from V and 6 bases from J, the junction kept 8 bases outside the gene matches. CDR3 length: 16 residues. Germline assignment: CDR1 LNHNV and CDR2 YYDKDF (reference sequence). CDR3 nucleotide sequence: TGTGCCACCAGCAGAGATCTACTAGCGGGGTCTCGCGAGCAGTACTTC. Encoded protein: CATSRDLLAGSREQYF.

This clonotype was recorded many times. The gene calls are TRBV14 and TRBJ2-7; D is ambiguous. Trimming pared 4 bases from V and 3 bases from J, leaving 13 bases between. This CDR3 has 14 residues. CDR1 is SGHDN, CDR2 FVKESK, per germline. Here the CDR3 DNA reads TGTGCCAGCAGCCCTCGGCAGGCCTACTACGAGCAGTACTTC. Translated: CASSPRQAYYEQYF. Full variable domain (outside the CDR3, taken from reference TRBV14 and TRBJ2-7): EAGVTQFPSHSVIEKGQTVTLRCDPISGHDNLYWYRRVMGKEIKFLLHFVKESKQDESGMPNNRFLAERTGGTYSTLKVQPAELEDSGVYFCASSPRQAYYEQYFGPGTRLTVT.

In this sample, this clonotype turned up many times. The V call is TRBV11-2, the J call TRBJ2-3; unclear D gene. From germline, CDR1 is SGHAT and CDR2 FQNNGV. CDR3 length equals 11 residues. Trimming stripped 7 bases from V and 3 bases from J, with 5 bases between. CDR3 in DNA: TGTGCCAGCACATTGACAGATACGCAGTATTTT. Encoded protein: CASTLTDTQYF.

Written as DNA, the CDR3 is TGTGCCAGCAGCCAAGACGGGACCGGGGAGCTGTTTTTT. It translates to CASSQDGTGELFF. The chain uses TRBV7-9 and TRBJ2-2; D unresolved. Germline CDR1 and CDR2: SEHNR and FQNEAQ (reference sequence). This CDR3 contains 13 residues. The V end lost 5 bases, the J end lost 5 bases, and 9 bases lay between the germline ends.

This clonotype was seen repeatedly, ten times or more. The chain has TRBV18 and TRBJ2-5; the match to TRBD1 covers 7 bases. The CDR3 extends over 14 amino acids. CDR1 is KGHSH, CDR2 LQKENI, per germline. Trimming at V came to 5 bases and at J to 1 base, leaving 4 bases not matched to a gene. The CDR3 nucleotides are TGTGCCAGCTCAGTGGGACAGTCCCAAGAGACCCAGTACTTC. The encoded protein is CASSVGQSQETQYF.

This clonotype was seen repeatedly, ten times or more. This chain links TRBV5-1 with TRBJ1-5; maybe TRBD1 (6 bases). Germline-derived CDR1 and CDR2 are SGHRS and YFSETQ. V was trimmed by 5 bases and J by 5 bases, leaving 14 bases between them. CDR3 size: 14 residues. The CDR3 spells CASRRGTGDQPQHF. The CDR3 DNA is TGCGCCAGCAGAAGGGGGACTGGAGATCAGCCCCAGCATTTT.

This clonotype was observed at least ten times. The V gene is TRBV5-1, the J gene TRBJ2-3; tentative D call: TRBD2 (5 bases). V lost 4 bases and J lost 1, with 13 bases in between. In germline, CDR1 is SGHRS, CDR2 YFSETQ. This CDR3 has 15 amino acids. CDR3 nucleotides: TGCGCCAGCAGCCCCGGGGTCCCGGGCACAGATACGCAGTATTTT. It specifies CASSPGVPGTDTQYF.